One T cell receptor (beta chain) is described in this entry. Data came from immunoSEQ multiplex PCR; TCRdb stores just in-frame clones and leaves some out. The table has tens of thousands of clones, 91% seen once; the top ten hold 0.37%. This entry is derived from a study of technical replicates of blood from a few donors. The specimen sequenced was T cells isolated from PBMCs. The TCR was taken from a human donor in good health. Some clones in this sample may be carry-over from other donors' samples.

The CDR3 DNA reads as TGTGCCAGCAGTTTGGAAGTAGGCAACTTGAGGGAGACCCAGTACTTC. It specifies CASSLEVGNLRETQYF. This chain joins TRBV27 and TRBJ2-5; D call uncertain. The CDR3 has 16 residues. V was clipped by 3 bases and J by 5 bases, with 19 bases between them. Germline V lookup: CDR1 MNHEY, CDR2 SMNVEV (reference sequence).